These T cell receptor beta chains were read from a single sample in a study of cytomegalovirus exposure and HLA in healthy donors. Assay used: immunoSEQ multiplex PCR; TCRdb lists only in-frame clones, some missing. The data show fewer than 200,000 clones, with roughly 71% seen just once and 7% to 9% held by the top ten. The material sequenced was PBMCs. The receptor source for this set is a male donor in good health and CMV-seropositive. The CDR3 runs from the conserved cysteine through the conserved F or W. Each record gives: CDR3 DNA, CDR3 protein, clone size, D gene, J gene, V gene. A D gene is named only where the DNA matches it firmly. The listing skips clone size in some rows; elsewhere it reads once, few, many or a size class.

DNA: TGTGCCAGCAGTGACTGGTATAGCGGGGCGGGCGAGCAGTACTTC; CDR3: CASSDWYSGAGEQYF; size: -; D: TRBD2; J: TRBJ2-7; V: TRBV2
DNA: TGTGCCAGCTCAAGAGGCGCACAAGAGACCCAGTACTTC; CDR3: CASSRGAQETQYF; size: many; D: -; J: TRBJ2-5; V: TRBV6-4
DNA: TGTGCCAGCAGTCTGTCGGTCTCCAATGGCTACACCTTC; CDR3: CASSLSVSNGYTF; size: -; D: -; J: TRBJ1-2; V: TRBV25-1
DNA: TGTGCCAGTAATGGGGCTGTGACTAATGAAAAACTGTTTTTT; CDR3: CASNGAVTNEKLFF; size: -; D: -; J: TRBJ1-4; V: TRBV6-5
DNA: TGTGCCAGCAGGACCCCGAGGGGGACGGAGTCACCCCTCCACTTT; CDR3: CASRTPRGTESPLHF; size: -; D: -; J: TRBJ1-6; V: TRBV6-5
DNA: TGCAGCGCGGGCGGGACAGGAGAAGCTTTCTTT; CDR3: CSAGGTGEAFF; size: -; D: TRBD1; J: TRBJ1-1; V: TRBV29-1
DNA: TGTGCCAGCAGCTTGGACGGGGGAATCGATGAAAAACTGTTTTTT; CDR3: CASSLDGGIDEKLFF; size: -; D: -; J: TRBJ1-4; V: TRBV5-8
DNA: TGCGCCAGCAGCCAATTTGGGGAGACTAGCGACTACGAGCAGTACTTC; CDR3: CASSQFGETSDYEQYF; size: -; D: TRBD2; J: TRBJ2-7; V: TRBV4-1
DNA: TGTGCCAGCAGCGCAGTACGGGTGAACACTGAAGCTTTCTTT; CDR3: CASSAVRVNTEAFF; size: -; D: -; J: TRBJ1-1; V: TRBV11-2
DNA: TGTGCCAGCAGCCGTGAGGGGAGGAGGAACTATGGCTACACCTTC; CDR3: CASSREGRRNYGYTF; size: -; D: -; J: TRBJ1-2; V: TRBV5-4
DNA: TGTGCCAGCAGTTACACCTATAGCGTAATCCATGAGCAGTTCTTC; CDR3: CASSYTYSVIHEQFF; size: -; D: -; J: TRBJ2-1; V: TRBV6-5
DNA: TGCGCCAGCAGCCAAGACCCCGGGACAGGGGATGGCTACACCTTC; CDR3: CASSQDPGTGDGYTF; size: -; D: TRBD1; J: TRBJ1-2; V: TRBV4-3
DNA: TGTGCCAGCTCACACGACAGGGGGGCCCCCTACTATGGCTACACCTTC; CDR3: CASSHDRGAPYYGYTF; size: few; D: TRBD1; J: TRBJ1-2; V: TRBV18
DNA: TGTGCCAGCAGTTTTAACTCCCGGCTAGCGGTTTCCTACGAGCAGTACTTC; CDR3: CASSFNSRLAVSYEQYF; size: -; D: TRBD2; J: TRBJ2-7; V: TRBV27
DNA: TGTGCCAGCAGCTTGGGTACAGGGATCCACACCGGGGAGCTGTTTTTT; CDR3: CASSLGTGIHTGELFF; size: -; D: -; J: TRBJ2-2; V: TRBV11-1
DNA: TGTGCCAGCAGCCCTGGCCAGGGACATCGGAACACTGAAGCTTTCTTT; CDR3: CASSPGQGHRNTEAFF; size: -; D: -; J: TRBJ1-1; V: TRBV7-2
DNA: TGTGCCAGCAGCCAACCAAAGAGTGAGCAGTTCTTC; CDR3: CASSQPKSEQFF; size: -; D: -; J: TRBJ2-1; V: TRBV14
DNA: TGTGCCTGGAGGCGGGGCGGTAACTATGGCTACACCTTC; CDR3: CAWRRGGNYGYTF; size: -; D: -; J: TRBJ1-2; V: TRBV30
DNA: TGTGCCAGTAGTATACTCGGGGAGACTGAAGCTTTCTTT; CDR3: CASSILGETEAFF; size: -; D: -; J: TRBJ1-1; V: TRBV19
DNA: TGTGCCTGGAGTGGGGACAGAACCTGGGGTGAAGCTTTCTTT; CDR3: CAWSGDRTWGEAFF; size: -; D: TRBD1; J: TRBJ1-1; V: TRBV30
DNA: TGTGCCAGCAGCTTAGTGGTTGACGCGCGGGATGGCTACACCTTC; CDR3: CASSLVVDARDGYTF; size: -; D: -; J: TRBJ1-2; V: TRBV11-2
DNA: TGTGCCAGCAGCCTTAGCGGGGGCGACTTCAATGAGCAGTTCTTC; CDR3: CASSLSGGDFNEQFF; size: -; D: TRBD2; J: TRBJ2-1; V: TRBV9
DNA: TGTGCCAGCAGCTCGGGGACTAGCGGGGGGGAGGAGACCCAGTACTTC; CDR3: CASSSGTSGGEETQYF; size: -; D: TRBD2; J: TRBJ2-5; V: TRBV5-6
DNA: TGCGCCAGCAACAGGGGCTGGGGCTACGAGCAGTACTTC; CDR3: CASNRGWGYEQYF; size: once; D: TRBD1; J: TRBJ2-7; V: TRBV5-1
DNA: TGTGCCAGCAGCCAAGATATGGGACTAGCGGGGGGCCGTACCTACAATGAGCAGTTCTTC; CDR3: CASSQDMGLAGGRTYNEQFF; size: -; D: TRBD2; J: TRBJ2-1; V: TRBV14
DNA: TGCGCCAGCAGCTCACCGGGTAGCGGGGGGGTCCTGAGCTCCTACGAGCAGTACTTC; CDR3: CASSSPGSGGVLSSYEQYF; size: -; D: TRBD2; J: TRBJ2-7; V: TRBV5-1
DNA: TGTGCCAGCAGTGAAGGGGGGACTGGGAACACTGAAGCTTTCTTT; CDR3: CASSEGGTGNTEAFF; size: -; D: -; J: TRBJ1-1; V: TRBV2
DNA: TGTGCCAGCTCACCGACAGGGGACTCCCCTATCGGCTACACCTTC; CDR3: CASSPTGDSPIGYTF; size: -; D: TRBD1; J: TRBJ1-2; V: TRBV18
DNA: TGTGCCAGTAGTATAAGGGGCCCCTACGAGCAGTACTTC; CDR3: CASSIRGPYEQYF; size: -; D: -; J: TRBJ2-7; V: TRBV19
DNA: TGTGCCAGCTCAATTGAGCAGGGGTACGAGCAGTACTTC; CDR3: CASSIEQGYEQYF; size: -; D: -; J: TRBJ2-7; V: TRBV18
DNA: TGTGCCAGCAGGGGGACTAGCGGGGGCAGAGTTGGCACAGATACGCAGTATTTT; CDR3: CASRGTSGGRVGTDTQYF; size: -; D: TRBD2; J: TRBJ2-3; V: TRBV2
DNA: TGCGCCAGCAGCACTAGCGGGGGGGCGAATTCCTACGAGCAGTACTTC; CDR3: CASSTSGGANSYEQYF; size: -; D: TRBD2; J: TRBJ2-7; V: TRBV5-1
DNA: TGTGCCAGCAGTGAAGTAGCGGGGCTCCCTGATACGCAGTATTTT; CDR3: CASSEVAGLPDTQYF; size: -; D: TRBD2; J: TRBJ2-3; V: TRBV2
DNA: TGTGCCAGCTCACCACCAGGGGGCGGCTATGGCTACACCTTC; CDR3: CASSPPGGGYGYTF; size: -; D: TRBD1; J: TRBJ1-2; V: TRBV18
DNA: TGTGCCAGCAGCACGACAGGTCCTTGGACTGAAGCTTTCTTT; CDR3: CASSTTGPWTEAFF; size: -; D: -; J: TRBJ1-1; V: TRBV7-9
DNA: TGTGCCAGTAGTGCCCGGCGACAGGGTGATGAAAAACTGTTTTTT; CDR3: CASSARRQGDEKLFF; size: -; D: TRBD1; J: TRBJ1-4; V: TRBV19
DNA: TGTGCCAGCAGTTTTGGGCGGGAGAACACTGAAGCTTTCTTT; CDR3: CASSFGRENTEAFF; size: few; D: -; J: TRBJ1-1; V: TRBV27
DNA: TGTGCCAGCAGCCTAGGACAGGGCGGCCAGCCCCAGCATTTT; CDR3: CASSLGQGGQPQHF; size: -; D: TRBD1; J: TRBJ1-5; V: TRBV5-6
DNA: TGTGCCAGCAGCTTAGGGGGACTAGCGAACAAAGAGACCCAGTACTTC; CDR3: CASSLGGLANKETQYF; size: -; D: TRBD2; J: TRBJ2-5; V: TRBV11-2
DNA: TGTGCCAGCAGCCATTCTCGCGGCGAGCAGTACTTC; CDR3: CASSHSRGEQYF; size: once; D: -; J: TRBJ2-7; V: TRBV4-2
DNA: TGTGCCAGCAGCTTAAACCGGGGGGCAGGAGAGACCCAGTACTTC; CDR3: CASSLNRGAGETQYF; size: -; D: -; J: TRBJ2-5; V: TRBV5-4